This entry concerns a single T cell receptor beta chain. Its antigen is as yet unknown. This specimen comes from a study of blood T cells in healthy people across ages. Next came a second PCR, run for about 6 to 12 cycles, which used a sample-barcoded 5' primer along with a J-beta primer mix. A single record per CDR3 protein comes from TCRdb applying MiXCR to the 5' RACE reads. The sample holds 1,100,000 or so distinct CDR3 sequences, more than 35% seen once. General study findings and limits: Per million T cells, the diversity of TCR beta decreased roughly linearly as age advanced.

The CDR3 has 18 amino acids. Trimming cost V 4 bases and J 1 base; bases outside gene matches: 12. The germline V gene has CDR1 SGHTA and CDR2 FQGNSA. All donors came from Russia, were Caucasian and healthy, and spanned ages roughly 6 to 100. At least 6 micrograms of total RNA were extracted per sample. Material for sequencing was blood. The origin of this receptor is an older woman in good health. The chain uses TRBV7-2 and TRBJ2-1; the match to TRBD2 covers 8 bases. The CDR3 DNA follows: TGTGCCAGCAGCTCGCCAATAGGCGGGAGGTCGTCCTACAATGAGCAGTTCTTC. This codes for CASSSPIGGRSSYNEQFF.